This T cell receptor beta chain was recorded in a study of T-cell reconstitution after alpha-beta-depleted transplantation in children. A TCRbeta library incorporating unique molecular identifiers was prepared. MiXCR, run by TCRdb on the PCR reads, gives a single entry per CDR3 protein. The repertoire holds 700,000 to 950,000 distinct CDR3 sequences, with roughly 15% as singletons. Germline CDR1 and CDR2: SEHNR and FQNEAQ (reference sequence). This CDR3 region has 15 residues. The V gene lost 0 bases and the J gene lost 6 bases, with 12 bases spanning the gap. The sample was PBMCs, mostly from graft donor cells, taken 360 days after TCRalphabeta/CD19-depleted stem cell transplant. This sequence joins TRBV7-9 and TRBJ2-1; possibly TRBD2 for D (5 bases). The origin of this receptor is a male patient younger than 18 who had a stem cell transplant for acute lymphoblastic leukemia, so the T cells may come from the graft donor. In nucleotides, the CDR3 is TGTGCCAGCAGCTTAGCATTCCAGCGGAGCAATGAGCAGTTCTTC. Translated: CASSLAFQRSNEQFF.